Sequencing of this T cell receptor (beta chain) was carried out in a study of T-cell reconstitution after alpha-beta-depleted transplantation in children (dated by TCRdb to the mid-2010s). With regard to the full study: Using TCR repertoire profiling, the study quantitatively followed how T-cell immune reconstitution unfolded in children after TCRalphabeta/CD19-depleted allogeneic hematopoietic cell transplantation.

Libraries were prepared through PCR. The sequencer was an Illumina HiSeq 2500. To normalize quantification of the TCRbeta repertoire, the TCR libraries were built with molecular barcoding that relied on unique molecular identifiers. TCRdb ran its own pipeline on the public reads, namely fastp trimming at Q25 and MiXCR clone calling, and kept in-frame beta chains. Each entry is one CDR3 protein sequence, shown with its most common DNA and genes. The sample includes roughly 300,000 distinct CDR3 sequences, with approximately 10% observed a single time. Less than 25% of the sample is in the top ten clones. Overall study outcomes, separate from this receptor: Over the following months the frequencies of hyperexpanded clones went down, and after one year T-cell counts and TCRbeta diversity were mostly credited to newly produced T cells. The apparently early recovery of alphabetaT-cell counts about two months after transplant reportedly depended on only several hundred rapidly expanded clones that came from non-depleted graft cells. In some patients, high TCRbeta diversity at day 60 was attributed to recipient T cells and intrathymic progenitors that had survived conditioning.

This clonotype was counted many times. What antigen it recognizes has not been identified. Per-base qualities were not stored, and no clone one base away is much larger. This sample's treatment or condition label indicates: allogeneic hematopoietic cell transplantation with graft depleted of TCRalphabeta T cells and CD19 B cells. TCRalphabeta/CD19-depleted allogeneic hematopoietic cell grafts were given to the transplant recipients, all of whom were children. At the junction V is shortened by 0 bases and J by 6 bases; bases outside the gene matches: 3. The germline V gene supplies CDR1 SGDLS and CDR2 YYNGEE. The CDR3, cysteine through phenylalanine, is 14 amino acids long. CDR3 DNA only is kept here, 42 bases in frame from base 1.

Here the chain combines TRBV9 and TRBJ2-7; 10 junctional bases match TRBD2. The origin of this receptor is a male patient aged 2-10 years who had a stem cell transplant for chronic granulomatous disease, so the T cells may come from the graft donor. Material: peripheral blood, obtained 180 days after TCRalphabeta/CD19-depleted stem cell transplant. The DNA reads as follows: TGTGCCAGCAGCGTAGAAGGGACTAGCGTCGAGCAGTACTTC. This translates into CASSVEGTSVEQYF.